These 32 T cell receptor beta chains came from one sample sequenced in a study of blood T cell repertoires in COVID-19. Clones were read by immunoSEQ multiplex PCR, and TCRdb kept only the in-frame ones, dropping some. The table includes approximately 480,000 clones, around 90% detected once. Material: PBMCs or T cells enriched from blood (not recorded which). The receptors shown here come from a woman in her late teens or twenties who had recovered from COVID-19.

The chain carries TRBV2 and TRBJ2-1; 8 bases align to TRBD2. CDR3 length: 15 amino acids. Per the germline V gene, CDR1 is SNHLY and CDR2 is FYNNEI. V lost 7 bases and J lost 6; bases outside the gene matches: 11. CDR3 amino acids: CASKTGTSKFNEQFF. The CDR3 DNA follows: TGTGCCAGCAAAACCGGGACTAGTAAATTCAATGAGCAGTTCTTC. The complete variable domain, with remaining parts taken from reference TRBV2 and TRBJ2-1, reads EPEVTQTPSHQVTQMGQEVILRCVPISNHLYFYWYRQILGQKVEFLVSFYNNEISEKSEIFDDQFSVERPDGSNFTLKIRSTKLEDSAMYFCASKTGTSKFNEQFFGPGTRLTVL.

V is TRBV2 and J is TRBJ1-1; D is uncertain. The CDR3 is 13 residues long. Deletions cut 6 bases from V and 1 base from J, with 9 bases between. Germline CDR1 and CDR2: SNHLY and FYNNEI. CDR3 DNA sequence: TGTGCCAGCAGCGCAGGCCCGAACACTGAAGCTTTCTTT. The encoded protein is CASSAGPNTEAFF.

J is TRBJ2-7 and V is TRBV5-5; D is ambiguous. V was trimmed by 0 bases and J by 7 bases, leaving 8 bases between them. The germline V gene encodes CDR1 SGHKS and CDR2 YYEKEE (reference sequence). The CDR3 length is 12 residues. CDR3 in amino acids: CASSLGLAEQYF. Here the CDR3 DNA reads TGTGCCAGCAGCTTGGGACTCGCAGAGCAGTACTTC.

The CDR3 sequence is CATSRDTRDTGELFF. The CDR3 region has the DNA TGTGCCACCAGCAGAGATACTAGGGACACCGGGGAGCTGTTTTTT. The rearrangement links TRBV15 to TRBJ2-2; maybe TRBD2 (5 bases). CDR1 LNHNV and CDR2 YYDKDF come from the germline V gene (reference sequence). This CDR3 is built from 15 residues. V shed 0 bases and J shed 3 bases, with 8 bases lying between them.

V and J are TRBV12-3 or TRBV12-4 and TRBJ1-5; D remains ambiguous. Between the trimmed V and J ends, which lost 1 base and 9 bases, there was a span of 10 bases. This CDR3 is built from 13 residues. This chain's CDR3 is CASSLGREWPQHF. In DNA, the CDR3 is TGTGCCAGCAGTTTAGGCCGGGAATGGCCCCAGCATTTT.

This clone was observed a handful of times. The J gene is TRBJ1-1, the V gene TRBV12-3 or TRBV12-4; the D gene is possibly TRBD1 (5 bases). This CDR3 region has 13 residues. V shed 8 bases and J shed 1 base, with 11 bases lying between them. CDR3 coding DNA: TGTGCCAGCCTTGGACAAGCGAACACTGAAGCTTTCTTT. Its translation: CASLGQANTEAFF.

This clone was seen a handful of times. The J gene is TRBJ2-1, the V gene TRBV15, with TRBD2 identical over 7 bases. Germline V gene sequence: CDR1 LNHNV, CDR2 YYDKDF (reference sequence). V trimming: 0 bases; J trimming: 10 bases; junction bases outside the gene matches: 12. The CDR3 loop spans 16 amino acids. This CDR3 is CATSREAAGQTGEQFF. In DNA, the CDR3 is TGTGCCACCAGCAGAGAAGCAGCGGGGCAGACGGGAGAGCAGTTCTTC. Based on the CDR3 plus reference TRBV15 and TRBJ2-1, the full variable domain is DAMVIQNPRYQVTQFGKPVTLSCSQTLNHNVMYWYQQKSSQAPKLLFHYYDKDFNNEADTPDNFQSRRPNTSFCFLDIRSPGLGDTAMYLCATSREAAGQTGEQFFGPGTRLTVL.

Of note for this clone: Additional DNA sequences in this sample encode the identical CDR3. This chain uses TRBV2 with TRBJ2-5; no clear D. Trimming shortened V by 4 bases and J by 2 bases, and 8 bases separated the two germline ends. Per germline, CDR1 SNHLY and CDR2 FYNNEI. The CDR3 sequence is 13 residues long. The CDR3 coding sequence is TGTGCCAGCAGTGGAGGCCTTCAAGAGACCCAGTACTTC. It is translated as CASSGGLQETQYF.

The chain is built from TRBV12-3 or TRBV12-4 and TRBJ2-7; D is perhaps TRBD2 (5 bases). Deletions cut 6 bases from V and 2 bases from J, with 11 bases between. The CDR3 is made up of 13 amino acids. CDR3 loop: CASSPTKPYEQYF. CDR3 nucleotide sequence: TGTGCCAGCAGCCCGACTAAGCCCTACGAGCAGTACTTC.

The J gene is TRBJ2-1, the V gene TRBV2; tentative D call: TRBD1 (6 bases). Trimming removed 11 bases from V and 8 bases from J, with 16 bases in between. The CDR3 consists of 12 residues. Germline V lookup: CDR1 SNHLY, CDR2 FYNNEI. CDR3 residues: CAAKEQGDEQFF. In DNA, the CDR3 is TGTGCCGCCAAAGAACAGGGAGATGAGCAGTTCTTC.

This chain connects TRBV5-1 to TRBJ2-6; 8 bases are a match to TRBD1. Losses at the gene ends were 5 bases for V and 4 bases for J; bases not matched to a gene: 8. The CDR3 is 16 residues long. Per germline, CDR1 SGHRS and CDR2 YFSETQ. CDR3 coding DNA: TGCGCCAGCAGTTCCCAGGGGGCGCTGGGGGCCAACGTCCTGACTTTC. Translation: CASSSQGALGANVLTF.

The rearrangement uses TRBV5-1 and TRBJ1-2; the D is unclear. The CDR3 contains 14 residues. Germline V gives CDR1 SGHRS, CDR2 YFSETQ. Trimming shortened V by 4 bases and J by 6 bases, and 16 bases separated the two germline ends. CDR3 in amino acids: CASSGGGITHGYTF. The CDR3 DNA sequence: TGCGCCAGCAGCGGAGGAGGGATAACGCATGGCTACACCTTC.

The chain joins TRBV3-1 (or the pseudogene TRBV3-2) to TRBJ1-1, with D perhaps matching TRBD1 (5 bases). The germline CDR1 and CDR2 sequences are LGHDT and YNNKEL (reference sequence). Trimming left V 4 bases short and J 5 bases short, with 17 bases between. The CDR3 contains 15 residues. CDR3: CASSPLREVGTEAFF. CDR3 nucleotide sequence: TGTGCCAGCAGCCCCCTCAGGGAGGTTGGTACTGAAGCTTTCTTT.

This chain joins TRBV5-1 and TRBJ1-1; no firm D call. The CDR3 has 15 amino acids. The germline V gene has CDR1 SGHRS and CDR2 YFSETQ. V lost 3 bases and J lost 2, with 14 bases in between. This chain's CDR3 is CASSSDGNYNTEAFF. In nucleotides, the CDR3 is TGCGCCAGCAGCTCCGACGGGAACTATAACACTGAAGCTTTCTTT.

This clone has only one observation. The chain employs TRBV7-2 and TRBJ2-2, with 7 bases identical to TRBD2. The J segment lost 4 bases and the V segment lost 5 bases, leaving 7 bases of the junction unmatched. CDR1 and CDR2 from the germline V gene are SGHTA and FQGNSA. The CDR3 sequence is 15 residues long. CDR3 loop: CASSQRGRVTGELFF. In DNA form, the CDR3 reads TGTGCCAGCAGCCAGCGGGGTAGGGTCACCGGGGAGCTGTTTTTT.

The V and J genes are TRBV5-1 and TRBJ2-3; the D gene is possibly TRBD1 (6 bases). The CDR3 is 14 amino acids. CDR1 and CDR2 from the germline V gene are SGHRS and YFSETQ. Trimming shortened V by 6 bases and J by 2 bases, and 13 bases separated the two germline ends. Here the CDR3 DNA reads TGCGCCAGCACCCTCGGACAGTCCACAGATACGCAGTATTTT. Translated, it gives CASTLGQSTDTQYF.

This chain joins TRBV28 and TRBJ1-3; a possible D gene is TRBD1 (5 bases). The germline gives CDR1 MDHEN, CDR2 SYDVKM. The CDR3 totals 13 residues. Trimming left V 4 bases short and J 4 bases short, with 8 bases between. CDR3 sequence: CASSSGLGNTIYF. CDR3 sequence (DNA): TGTGCCAGCAGTTCGGGACTCGGAAACACCATATATTTT.

CDR3 nucleotide sequence: TGTGCCAGCTCACCGGAGTCTGAAGCTTTCTTT. Translating it yields CASSPESEAFF. V is TRBV18 and J is TRBJ1-1, with D hard to call. Trimming removed 3 bases from V and 6 bases from J, with 5 bases in between. CDR3 length equals 11 residues. Germline values: CDR1 KGHSH, CDR2 LQKENI.

This chain connects TRBV11-1 to TRBJ1-1; D is unresolved. Trimming stripped 5 bases from V and 5 bases from J, with 15 bases between. The CDR3 has 14 amino acids. Germline loops: CDR1 SGHAT, CDR2 FQDESV (reference sequence). The CDR3 DNA reads as TGTGCCAGCAGCCTGGGCCCCGTTGAGACTGAAGCTTTCTTT. This encodes CASSLGPVETEAFF.

The chain links TRBV28 to TRBJ2-3; 9 positions agree with TRBD1. After removal of 10 bases from V and 3 bases from J, the junction contained 5 bases not matched to a gene. CDR3 length equals 13 residues. Looked up from germline, CDR1 is MDHEN and CDR2 is SYDVKM. CDR3 in amino acids: CATRQGVTDTQYF. CDR3 nucleotide sequence: TGTGCCACCCGACAGGGGGTGACAGATACGCAGTATTTT. The complete variable domain, with remaining parts taken from reference TRBV28 and TRBJ2-3, reads DVKVTQSSRYLVKRTGEKVFLECVQDMDHENMFWYRQDPGLGLRLIYFSYDVKMKEKGDIPEGYSVSREKKERFSLILESASTNQTSMYLCATRQGVTDTQYFGPGTRLTVL.

This rearrangement joins TRBV5-1 to TRBJ2-1; D is possibly TRBD1 (6 bases). CDR3 length: 18 residues. With 4 bases removed from V and 4 bases from J, the gap between germline ends came to 24 bases. Per the germline V gene, CDR1 is SGHRS and CDR2 is YFSETQ. CDR3 protein: CASSPGTRPDFFYNEQFF. For the CDR3, the DNA is TGCGCCAGCAGCCCGGGGACAAGGCCCGACTTCTTTTACAATGAGCAGTTCTTC.

The chain uses TRBV15 and TRBJ2-5; the D gene is possibly TRBD1 (5 bases). The V and J ends lost 5 bases and 5 bases respectively, with 15 bases between them. Per the germline V gene, CDR1 is LNHNV and CDR2 is YYDKDF (reference sequence). CDR3 length: 14 amino acids. CDR3 in amino acids: CATSLGQLRETQYF. The CDR3 nucleotides read TGTGCCACCAGCCTCGGACAACTACGGGAGACCCAGTACTTC.

This rearrangement joins TRBV2 to TRBJ2-5, with D possibly TRBD2 on 6 matching bases. CDR1 is SNHLY, CDR2 FYNNEI, per germline. The ends were cut back, 0 bases at V and 5 bases at J, with 10 bases in the middle. The CDR3 consists of 14 residues. CDR3 sequence reads: CASSEARGRETQYF. The CDR3 DNA reads TGTGCCAGCAGTGAAGCGCGAGGGAGGGAGACCCAGTACTTC.

V gene TRBV2 combines with J gene TRBJ1-1; a possible D gene is TRBD1 (5 bases). The V and J ends lost 10 bases and 5 bases respectively, with 26 bases between them. From germline, CDR1 is SNHLY and CDR2 FYNNEI. This CDR3 contains 16 residues. CDR3 sequence reads: CATQRGGSTLGTEAFF. Here the CDR3 DNA reads TGTGCCACCCAACGGGGGGGGTCGACATTGGGTACTGAAGCTTTCTTT. The variable domain in full, with the rest retrieved from reference TRBV2 and TRBJ1-1, is EPEVTQTPSHQVTQMGQEVILRCVPISNHLYFYWYRQILGQKVEFLVSFYNNEISEKSEIFDDQFSVERPDGSNFTLKIRSTKLEDSAMYFCATQRGGSTLGTEAFFGQGTRLTVV.

This clone was counted only a few times. In DNA, the CDR3 is TGCGCCAGCAGCTTGAGCAACAGGGGGGACTATGGCTACACCTTC. This codes for CASSLSNRGDYGYTF. The V and J genes are TRBV5-1 and TRBJ1-2; 8 nucleotides agree with TRBD1. This CDR3 comprises 15 residues. CDR1 is SGHRS, CDR2 YFSETQ, per germline. With 1 base clipped from V and 3 bases from J, the junction kept 5 bases outside the gene matches. The full variable domain, its missing parts supplied by reference TRBV5-1 and TRBJ1-2, is KAGVTQTPRYLIKTRGQQVTLSCSPISGHRSVSWYQQTPGQGLQFLFEYFSETQRNKGNFPGRFSGRQFSNSRSEMNVSTLELGDSALYLCASSLSNRGDYGYTFGSGTRLTVV.

J is TRBJ1-2 and V is TRBV10-3, with D possibly matching TRBD1 (6 bases). Germline V gene sequence: CDR1 ENHRY, CDR2 SYGVKD. Trimming cost V 11 bases and J 5 bases, with 24 bases left between them. This CDR3 is built from 15 residues. The CDR3 sequence is CASGRSGQALYGYTF. The CDR3 DNA reads TGTGCCTCCGGGAGGTCGGGACAAGCACTATATGGCTACACCTTC.

The V gene is TRBV4-2, the J gene TRBJ2-3, with no clear D. Trimming stripped 4 bases from V and 2 bases from J, with 10 bases between. Germline CDR1 reads LGHNA; CDR2 reads YNFKEQ. CDR3 length: 14 amino acids. The CDR3 region is CASSRLADTDTQYF. As DNA, the CDR3 is TGTGCCAGCAGCCGGTTAGCCGACACAGATACGCAGTATTTT.

This clone was seen once. V is TRBV7-9 and J is TRBJ1-3, with D hard to call. V dropped 5 bases and J dropped 0 bases, with 11 bases sitting between them. Germline V gene data show CDR1 as SEHNR and CDR2 as FQNEAQ (reference sequence). There are 15 residues in the CDR3. CDR3: CASSPIGSSGNTIYF. The CDR3, as DNA: TGTGCCAGCAGCCCAATAGGGAGCTCTGGAAACACCATATATTTT.

This clone was observed a single time. The chain combines TRBV7-2 with TRBJ2-5; no reliable D call. There are 14 residues in the CDR3. V was pared by 1 base and J by 6 bases, with 12 bases between. Per the germline V gene, CDR1 is SGHTA and CDR2 is FQGNSA. In nucleotides, the CDR3 is TGTGCCAGCAGCTTAGAACCAGGTCAACAGACCCAGTACTTC. It encodes CASSLEPGQQTQYF. The full variable domain, rest sourced from reference TRBV7-2 and TRBJ2-5, is GAGVSQSPSNKVTEKGKDVELRCDPISGHTALYWYRQSLGQGLEFLIYFQGNSAPDKSGLPSDRFSAERTGGSVSTLTIQRTQQEDSAVYLCASSLEPGQQTQYFGPGTRLLVL.

This chain connects TRBV28 to TRBJ1-1; 8 nucleotides align to TRBD1. CDR1 is MDHEN, CDR2 SYDVKM, per germline. This CDR3 is 17 amino acids long. The V segment lost 5 bases and the J segment 6 bases; nucleotides outside the gene matches: 17. CDR3 sequence (DNA): TGTGCCAGCAGTAGAACCCACATCCGGGCCAGGGGGCCTGAAGCTTTCTTT. This translates into CASSRTHIRARGPEAFF.

This chain joins TRBV28 and TRBJ1-1, with D possibly TRBD1 on 5 matching bases. The CDR3 extends over 15 amino acids. Trimming shortened V by 3 bases and J by 1 base, and 12 bases separated the two germline ends. CDR1 is MDHEN and CDR2 is SYDVKM in the germline V gene. CDR3 nucleotide sequence: TGTGCCAGCAGTTTGGGGACCGGGGGGAACACTGAAGCTTTCTTT. Its protein is CASSLGTGGNTEAFF.

V gene TRBV19 combines with J gene TRBJ2-3; the match to TRBD2 covers 9 bases. Germline trimming cut 8 bases from V and 3 bases from J; bases unmatched to any gene: 6. Germline V gives CDR1 LNHDA, CDR2 SQIVND (reference sequence). The CDR3 has 14 amino acids. The CDR3 nucleotides read TGTGCCAGTGCAGAAGCGGGGGGAACAGATACGCAGTATTTT. Residues: CASAEAGGTDTQYF.